These T cell receptor beta chains were read from a single sample in a study of post-analysis software for immune sequencing data. TCRdb analysed the PCR reads with MiXCR anew, one entry per CDR3 protein. The table lists 800,000 to 950,000 distinct CDR3 sequences, roughly half of them singletons. Sequencing input: blood. These TCRs come from a girl aged 5 to 17 with multiple sclerosis. Each CDR3 is given with its conserved first and last residue. D genes are given only for firm matches. Part of the rows lack a size; the others show once, few, many or a class for expanded clones.

D gene: .
J gene: TRBJ2-1
clone size: .
V gene: TRBV5-6
CDR3 protein: CANGKVNEGEQFF
CDR3 DNA: TGTGCCAACGGTAAGGTGAATGAGGGGGAGCAGTTCTTC

D gene: TRBD1
J gene: TRBJ1-1
clone size: .
V gene: TRBV5-1
CDR3 protein: CASSLLAGGVNTEAFF
CDR3 DNA: TGCGCCAGCAGCTTGTTAGCAGGGGGCGTGAATACTGAAGCTTTCTTT

D gene: .
J gene: TRBJ1-1
clone size: .
V gene: TRBV29-1
CDR3 protein: CSSSNPGSEAFF
CDR3 DNA: TGCAGCTCCTCCAATCCTGGGTCTGAAGCTTTCTTT

D gene: .
J gene: TRBJ2-7
clone size: .
V gene: TRBV7-2
CDR3 protein: CASSLARSERLYEQYF
CDR3 DNA: TGTGCCAGCAGCTTAGCTCGATCAGAAAGACTCTACGAGCAGTACTTC

D gene: .
J gene: TRBJ2-7
clone size: .
V gene: TRBV6-6
CDR3 protein: CASSYEIGSYEQYF
CDR3 DNA: TGTGCCAGCAGTTATGAAATCGGGAGCTACGAGCAGTACTTC

D gene: TRBD1
J gene: TRBJ2-7
clone size: few
V gene: TRBV29-1
CDR3 protein: CSVEDRGPEQYF
CDR3 DNA: TGCAGCGTTGAAGACAGGGGGCCAGAGCAGTACTTC

D gene: .
J gene: TRBJ1-1
clone size: .
V gene: TRBV6-6
CDR3 protein: CASSKGTVNTEAFF
CDR3 DNA: TGTGCCAGCAGTAAAGGGACGGTGAACACTGAAGCTTTCTTT

D gene: TRBD2
J gene: TRBJ2-7
clone size: .
V gene: TRBV20-1
CDR3 protein: CSAREERESYEQYF
CDR3 DNA: TGCAGTGCTAGAGAGGAGCGGGAGTCCTACGAGCAGTACTTC

D gene: .
J gene: TRBJ2-1
clone size: few
V gene: TRBV7-2
CDR3 protein: CASSFTYYNEQFF
CDR3 DNA: TGTGCCAGCAGCTTTACCTACTACAATGAGCAGTTCTTC

D gene: TRBD2
J gene: TRBJ2-5
clone size: .
V gene: TRBV7-3
CDR3 protein: CASSPRTSQNEQYF
CDR3 DNA: TGTGCCAGCAGCCCTCGGACTAGCCAGAATGAGCAGTACTTC

D gene: TRBD1
J gene: TRBJ1-2
clone size: .
V gene: TRBV7-9
CDR3 protein: CASRPGQGVNYGYTF
CDR3 DNA: TGTGCCAGCAGACCCGGACAGGGAGTTAACTATGGCTACACCTTC

D gene: .
J gene: TRBJ1-1
clone size: .
V gene: TRBV6-6
CDR3 protein: CASTTNTEAFF
CDR3 DNA: TGTGCCAGCACTACTAACACTGAAGCTTTCTTT

D gene: .
J gene: TRBJ1-5
clone size: few
V gene: TRBV10-3
CDR3 protein: CAISEQVNQPQHF
CDR3 DNA: TGTGCCATCAGTGAGCAGGTTAATCAGCCCCAGCATTTT

D gene: TRBD1
J gene: TRBJ2-7
clone size: few
V gene: TRBV6-5
CDR3 protein: CATRDRGGEQYF
CDR3 DNA: TGTGCCACCAGGGACAGGGGAGGCGAGCAGTACTTC

D gene: TRBD2
J gene: TRBJ2-1
clone size: .
V gene: TRBV7-9
CDR3 protein: CASSLVLAGDNEQFF
CDR3 DNA: TGTGCCAGCAGCTTAGTATTAGCGGGAGATAATGAGCAGTTCTTC

D gene: TRBD2
J gene: TRBJ2-7
clone size: .
V gene: TRBV7-9
CDR3 protein: CASSLSSGSSEQYF
CDR3 DNA: TGTGCCAGCAGCTTATCAAGCGGGAGTTCCGAGCAGTACTTC

D gene: .
J gene: TRBJ1-5
clone size: .
V gene: TRBV28
CDR3 protein: CASTAGNSNQPQHF
CDR3 DNA: TGTGCCAGCACGGCGGGGAATAGCAATCAGCCCCAGCATTTT

D gene: TRBD2
J gene: TRBJ2-1
clone size: .
V gene: TRBV27
CDR3 protein: CASRLAAYNEQFF
CDR3 DNA: TGTGCCAGTCGACTAGCGGCCTACAATGAGCAGTTCTTC

D gene: TRBD1
J gene: TRBJ1-2
clone size: .
V gene: TRBV29-1
CDR3 protein: CSARTGSDYGYTF
CDR3 DNA: TGCAGCGCTCGGACAGGCTCGGACTATGGCTACACCTTC

D gene: TRBD2
J gene: TRBJ2-3
clone size: .
V gene: TRBV7-9
CDR3 protein: CANQLTGLAGEDTQYF
CDR3 DNA: TGTGCCAACCAGCTTACGGGACTAGCGGGGGAAGATACGCAGTATTTT

D gene: TRBD1
J gene: TRBJ2-7
clone size: .
V gene: TRBV27
CDR3 protein: CASSRGPRTGHEQYF
CDR3 DNA: TGTGCCAGCTCTCGGGGACCCCGGACAGGGCACGAGCAGTACTTC

D gene: TRBD1
J gene: TRBJ1-1
clone size: .
V gene: TRBV20-1
CDR3 protein: CSARDLTRTGVDTEAFF
CDR3 DNA: TGCAGTGCTAGAGATCTTACAAGGACAGGGGTCGACACTGAAGCTTTCTTT

D gene: TRBD1
J gene: TRBJ2-1
clone size: .
V gene: TRBV7-7
CDR3 protein: CASSLAPPGTGLNNEQFF
CDR3 DNA: TGTGCCAGCAGCTTAGCGCCCCCCGGGACAGGCCTCAACAATGAGCAGTTCTTC

D gene: TRBD1
J gene: TRBJ1-2
clone size: few
V gene: TRBV29-1
CDR3 protein: CSARTGGPGGYTF
CDR3 DNA: TGCAGCGCCCGGACAGGGGGCCCTGGAGGCTACACCTTC

D gene: TRBD1
J gene: TRBJ1-2
clone size: .
V gene: TRBV11-2
CDR3 protein: CASIEIGQGNYGYTF
CDR3 DNA: TGTGCCAGCATAGAAATTGGACAGGGGAACTATGGCTACACCTTC

D gene: TRBD2
J gene: TRBJ2-5
clone size: few
V gene: TRBV5-6
CDR3 protein: CASSLGGSAGDQETQYF
CDR3 DNA: TGTGCCAGCAGCTTGGGGGGGTCAGCGGGGGACCAAGAGACCCAGTACTTC

D gene: .
J gene: TRBJ2-1
clone size: once
V gene: TRBV29-1
CDR3 protein: CSGYSGDNEQFF
CDR3 DNA: TGCAGCGGTTACTCGGGCGACAATGAGCAGTTCTTC